Shown below are 20 T cell receptor beta chains from a single sample sequenced in a study of T-cell memory formation after mild COVID-19. Each CDR3 protein is one row after TCRdb ran MiXCR on the 5' RACE reads. The sample carries roughly 47,000 distinct CDR3 sequences, under 7.5% recorded once. The sample consisted of PBMCs or a T cell subset sorted from them (not recorded which). The origin of the receptors is a man in his late teens or twenties who had mild COVID-19 (a few samples of this study predate the infection). Cell type and time point are not known.

This CDR3 reads CASSFSGGPGETQYF. The CDR3 coding sequence is TGCGCCAGCAGCTTTAGCGGGGGCCCCGGAGAGACCCAGTACTTC. The chain carries TRBV5-1 and TRBJ2-5, with 9 bases identical to TRBD2. The CDR3 runs 15 residues. Trimming at V came to 2 bases and at J to 4 bases, leaving 6 bases not matched to a gene. The germline gives CDR1 SGHRS, CDR2 YFSETQ. The full variable domain, its missing parts supplied by reference TRBV5-1 and TRBJ2-5, is KAGVTQTPRYLIKTRGQQVTLSCSPISGHRSVSWYQQTPGQGLQFLFEYFSETQRNKGNFPGRFSGRQFSNSRSEMNVSTLELGDSALYLCASSFSGGPGETQYFGPGTRLLVL.

This clonotype has at least ten counts. V usage is TRBV7-9 and J usage is TRBJ2-1; 7 bases line up with TRBD1. Germline CDR1 and CDR2: SEHNR and FQNEAQ (reference sequence). V trimming: 5 bases; J trimming: 4 bases; junction bases outside the gene matches: 11. The CDR3 totals 16 residues. This CDR3 is CASSLRQGWSYNEQFF. CDR3 DNA: TGTGCCAGCAGCCTTCGACAGGGTTGGTCGTACAATGAGCAGTTCTTC.

At least ten counts were recorded for this clonotype. The genes are TRBV29-1 and TRBJ2-2; unclear D gene. Trimming removed 4 bases at V and 2 bases at J, with 8 bases between. The CDR3 contains 13 residues. Germline lookup yields CDR1 SQVTM and CDR2 ANQGSEA. The CDR3 sequence is CSVATANTGELFF. The CDR3 nucleotides read TGCAGCGTTGCCACAGCTAACACCGGGGAGCTGTTTTTT.

The CDR3 DNA is TGTGCCAGCAGACCCAACGCAGGGGGCAATCAGCCCCAGCATTTT. This sequence encodes CASRPNAGGNQPQHF. The V gene is TRBV12-3 or TRBV12-4, the J gene TRBJ1-5; D possibly corresponds to TRBD1 (6 bases). Trimming stripped 6 bases from V and 2 bases from J, with 14 bases between. The length of the CDR3 is 15 residues.

The gene calls are TRBV5-1 and TRBJ2-2; either TRBD1 or TRBD2 may supply D (6 bases each). Germline values: CDR1 SGHRS, CDR2 YFSETQ. V was trimmed by 0 bases and J by 1 base, leaving 13 bases between them. This CDR3 is built from 17 residues. The chain's CDR3 is CASSLGRGTVNTGELFF. The CDR3 bases are TGCGCCAGCAGCTTGGGGAGGGGGACGGTGAACACCGGGGAGCTGTTTTTT.

The CDR3 coding sequence is TGTGCCAGCAGTTACTCCGGAACAGGGTACATGACCGGGGAGCTGTTTTTT. It is translated as CASSYSGTGYMTGELFF. The rearrangement links TRBV6-5 to TRBJ2-2; maybe TRBD1 (6 bases). Trimming removed 0 bases at V and 5 bases at J, with 16 bases between. Germline values: CDR1 MNHEY, CDR2 SVGAGI. The CDR3 has 17 residues.

This clonotype came up a few times. In DNA form, the CDR3 reads TGTGCCAGCAGTCTGATCCGGATTGACGACTACGAGCAGTACTTC. It codes for CASSLIRIDDYEQYF. The V call is TRBV12-3 or TRBV12-4, the J call TRBJ2-7; D remains unclear. V was shortened by 5 bases and J by 3 bases, with 17 bases between the two germline ends. The CDR3 extends over 15 amino acids.

In its sample, this clonotype was seen a few times. V usage is TRBV20-1 and J usage is TRBJ2-7, with D uncertain. The CDR3 spans 14 residues. Trimming shortened V by 4 bases and J by 1 base, and 14 bases separated the two germline ends. Germline V lookup: CDR1 DFQATT, CDR2 SNEGSKA (reference sequence). The CDR3: CSAKRTSGSYEQYV. The DNA of the CDR3 is TGCAGTGCTAAACGGACGAGTGGGTCCTACGAGCAGTACGTC.

The chain uses TRBV7-2 and TRBJ1-4; TRBD1 matches at 9 bases. Trimming at V came to 1 base and at J to 0 bases, leaving 9 bases not matched to a gene. Germline CDR1 and CDR2: SGHTA and FQGNSA. The CDR3 extends over 19 amino acids. The CDR3 DNA sequence: TGTGCCAGCAGCTTAGAACGGACAGGGGTGCTTACAACTAATGAAAAACTGTTTTTT. Translated: CASSLERTGVLTTNEKLFF.

The chain couples TRBV29-1 to TRBJ1-1; tentatively, D is TRBD1 (6 bases). There are 12 residues in the CDR3. Trimming took 7 bases from V and 4 from J, leaving 13 bases between them. The germline V gene has CDR1 SQVTM and CDR2 ANQGSEA. CDR3 nucleotides: TGCAGCGGGCAGGGGATCGGCACTGAAGCTTTCTTT. Its protein product is CSGQGIGTEAFF. Supplemented by reference TRBV29-1 and TRBJ1-1, the full variable domain reads SAVISQKPSRDICQRGTSLTIQCQVDSQVTMMFWYRQQPGQSLTLIATANQGSEATYESGFVIDKFPISRPNLTFSTLTVSNMSPEDSSIYLCSGQGIGTEAFFGQGTRLTVV.

The V call is TRBV2, the J call TRBJ1-6; 7 bases are shared with TRBD1. CDR1 and CDR2 from the germline V gene are SNHLY and FYNNEI. Unmatched junction bases numbered 6, after V lost 6 bases and J lost 7 bases. The CDR3 is 14 residues long. The chain's CDR3 is CASSLQGPNSPLHF. The CDR3, as DNA: TGTGCCAGCAGCCTACAGGGGCCGAATTCACCCCTCCACTTT.

This clonotype came up a few times. This chain links TRBV19 with TRBJ1-2, with no clear D. CDR1 is LNHDA, CDR2 SQIVND, per germline (reference sequence). The CDR3 extends over 16 amino acids. V shed 4 bases and J shed 7 bases, with 22 bases lying between them. The CDR3 here is CASSTPGLGAGPGYTF. CDR3 DNA: TGTGCCAGTAGTACCCCAGGTCTTGGTGCTGGACCTGGCTACACCTTC.

The chain joins TRBV5-1 to TRBJ2-7; a possible D gene is TRBD1 (5 bases). CDR1 is SGHRS, CDR2 YFSETQ, per germline. Deletions cut 0 bases from V and 3 bases from J, with 13 bases between. CDR3 length: 15 amino acids. For the CDR3, the DNA is TGCGCCAGCAGCTTGGACCCACAGGCCCTCTACGAGCAGTACTTC. Its protein product is CASSLDPQALYEQYF.

J is TRBJ2-5 and V is TRBV7-9; weak D call: TRBD1 (5 bases). Per germline, CDR1 SEHNR and CDR2 FQNEAQ (reference sequence). The V end lost 5 bases, the J end lost 11 bases, and 12 bases lay between the germline ends. CDR3 length: 11 residues. DNA of the CDR3: TGTGCCAGCAGCCTGGGGCCCCTACAGTACTTC. Encoded protein: CASSLGPLQYF.

This clonotype was counted between two and nine times. The V call is TRBV12-3 or TRBV12-4, the J call TRBJ2-1, with 8 bases fitting TRBD2. V shed 2 bases, J shed 7 bases, and the junction held 4 bases outside the gene matches. There are 14 residues in the CDR3. The CDR3: CASSLSGGENEQFF. The CDR3 nucleotides read TGTGCCAGCAGTTTATCCGGGGGGGAGAATGAGCAGTTCTTC.

The rearrangement joins TRBV9 to TRBJ2-5; a weak D match, TRBD2 (7 bases). This CDR3 has 14 residues. The V and J ends lost 0 bases and 5 bases respectively, with 11 bases between them. Per the germline V gene, CDR1 is SGDLS and CDR2 is YYNGEE. The CDR3 sequence is CASSVAQGGETQYF. The CDR3 bases are TGTGCCAGCAGCGTAGCACAGGGAGGGGAGACCCAGTACTTC. Supplemented by reference TRBV9 and TRBJ2-5, the full variable domain reads DSGVTQTPKHLITATGQRVTLRCSPRSGDLSVYWYQQSLDQGLQFLIQYYNGEERAKGNILERFSAQQFPDLHSELNLSSLELGDSALYFCASSVAQGGETQYFGPGTRLLVL.

This clonotype was counted many times. The gene calls are TRBV4-2 and TRBJ2-7, with TRBD2 identical over 9 bases. The CDR3 runs 16 residues. Germline CDR1 and CDR2: LGHNA and YNFKEQ. The J segment lost 3 bases and the V segment lost 1 base, leaving 7 bases of the junction unmatched. This CDR3 is CASSQGSGGGDYEQYF. CDR3 in DNA: TGTGCCAGCAGCCAAGGATCTGGCGGGGGGGACTACGAGCAGTACTTC.

The sample holds many counts of this clonotype. CDR3 sequence (DNA): TGTGCCAGCAGCCTCCCGGGGGGGGAGCAGTTCTTC. Translated, it gives CASSLPGGEQFF. The chain links TRBV7-6 to TRBJ2-1, with 8 bases aligning to TRBD2. V lost 5 bases, J lost 10 bases, and 4 bases stayed unmatched. This CDR3 is built from 12 residues. The germline V gene encodes CDR1 SGHVS and CDR2 FNYEAQ.

Within the sample, this clonotype is medium-sized. DNA for the CDR3: TGTGCCAGCAGCGCCCCAGCGGGGGTCGGCGAGCAGTACTTC. Residues: CASSAPAGVGEQYF. The chain couples TRBV7-9 to TRBJ2-7; TRBD2 matches 8 bases. The ends lost 5 bases at V and 6 bases at J; junction bases unmatched: 9. In germline, CDR1 is SEHNR, CDR2 FQNEAQ (reference sequence). This CDR3 spans 14 amino acids.

The chain recombines TRBV20-1 with TRBJ1-5; perhaps TRBD1 as D (6 bases). This CDR3 is built from 15 residues. Trimming stripped 6 bases from V and 10 bases from J, with 25 bases between. CDR1 DFQATT and CDR2 SNEGSKA come from the germline V gene (reference sequence). CDR3 sequence reads: CSALQGSRLGVPQHF. CDR3 coding DNA: TGCAGTGCGCTTCAGGGGTCGCGCCTGGGGGTCCCCCAGCATTTT.